The sequence of this T cell receptor (beta chain) was determined in a study of cytomegalovirus exposure and HLA in healthy donors (dated by TCRdb to 2016 to 2017). Regarding the complete study: An earlier analysis of roughly 500 of the donors reported approximately 270 Gb of sequence data and roughly 110 million unique TCR beta sequences from 190 million or so T cells. The study profiled the T cell repertoires of some 610 subjects by immunosequencing and related them to cytomegalovirus serostatus. All discovery cohort repertoires had been generated using a single sequencing platform. The later analysis used no new phenotypic data to find candidate immune exposures, relying instead on TCR beta sequences and their occurrence across donors. Donor age, sex, ethnicity and CMV serostatus were collected together with the repertoire data. Both class I and class II loci were covered by HLA typing, at four-digit resolution. On average, over 200,000 unique TCR beta nucleotide sequences were sequenced per donor among a few hundred genotyped donors of the cohort, with about 19% of those sequences being non-productive. To predict cytomegalovirus infection status, the study brought together high-throughput TCR immunosequencing, statistical association of individual TCRs with disease status, and machine learning. The study aimed to test whether cataloging public T cell receptors could reveal signatures of past pathogen exposure. In an earlier analysis of around 540 of the donors, high-throughput TCR beta sequencing was used to judge whether each TCR beta V gene segment behaved as functional or pseudogenic. Four to six DR-DQ haplotypes were handled as single units for association and clustering, since linkage in the cohort was strong. About 280 gigabases of sequencing data and 91 million or so unique TCR sequences made up an early release that covered about 640 HLA-typed donors. The number of donors typed differed by locus, with roughly 629-640 for A, B, C, DRB1 and DQB1, roughly 520 for DQA1, 600 to 610 for DPA1, and 400 to 490 for DPB1. Genome-wide SNP genotypes for about 65% of the 666 donors were used in a later genetic analysis, which treated that subset as a discovery cohort. Of the roughly 400 genotyped donors, around 81% fell in the genetic ancestry cluster associated with self-reported Caucasian donors. In addition to the first cohort of hundreds of subjects, a separate validation cohort of some 120 different subjects was used. A later analysis re-examined previously published TCR beta repertoires from roughly 650 donors and added high-resolution HLA genotyping to investigate patterns of TCR occurrence. Overall study results and their limits: For the cohort, immune exposure information was limited to CMV serostatus. The authors suggested that the approach could potentially be generalized to other disease states and immunological phenotypes. In both the original and validation cohorts, the classifier was reported to diagnose cytomegalovirus status with high specificity and sensitivity. Presence/absence analyses assumed roughly uniform sequencing depth across donors, an assumption that may not hold. Because counts were too low, 15 to 20 rarely observed V segments, including chromosome 9 orphons, were left out of the earlier analysis of roughly 600 of the donors. Three of the identified cytomegalovirus-associated TCR beta chains were confirmed in vitro to be specific for cytomegalovirus antigens. The study gave a list of 150 to 200 TCR beta chains associated with cytomegalovirus. A cluster of highly shared sequence variants was judged likely to be a technical artifact of the sequencing pipeline. Because some donors lacked HLA typing at each locus, the association tests relied only on the typed subset. Correlated functional status among segregating V segments might reflect linkage disequilibrium, but an unknown experimental factor could not be ruled out. Assigning TCR associations to individual alleles was difficult when HLA alleles, especially DR and DQ, strongly co-occurred. A later genetic analysis associated a missense DCLRE1C variant with V-gene and J-gene trimming of TCR beta chains, and an independent cohort replicated the association. According to a later genetic analysis, donors in an Asian-associated ancestry cluster had fewer N-insertions in productive TCRs than the approximately 650-donor mean. While some public TCRs were present in many individuals, most TCR sequences turned up only very rarely across donors. A further reported finding was that TCR beta sequences accurately predicted the HLA-A and HLA-B alleles for most subjects in the first cohort. In a later analysis, TCR association rates were found to vary across HLA loci, with the most associated TCRs seen for DRB1 alleles and the fewest for HLA-C alleles. Compared with equally common non-associated chains, HLA-associated TCR beta chains in a later analysis were more clonally expanded and had lower generation probabilities. At a false discovery rate of 0.05, a later analysis linked around 15,000 TCR beta sequences to specific HLA alleles. Some IMGT-functional V segments, including TRBV6-2 and TRBV6-3, could not be distinguished by the 87-base-pair reads and were therefore excluded. Broadly in line with IMGT annotations, most TCR beta V segments showed up in productive rearrangements about 87% or about 30% of the time in an earlier analysis of approximately 600 of the donors. In this cohort, only TCR beta chains were sequenced, and detectable features were limited by the absence of alpha or paired-chain data. A later analysis reported that several top co-occurrence clusters appeared linked to parvovirus B19, influenza, CMV and Epstein-Barr virus. A later analysis found that most CMV-associated TCR beta chains appeared HLA-restricted, with HLA associations seemingly driven largely by CMV exposure.

As for this clone: It lacks a known antigen. Base quality data are lacking; no much larger clone is found one base away.

The cohort consisted of 650 to 700 healthy bone marrow donors. All cohort members were sampled while nominally healthy, although unrecorded immune exposures were likely present. The donor tested CMV seropositive, placing the donor among the 290 or so seropositive members of the cohort. A peripheral blood sample was collected from each donor, and TCR beta sequencing was performed on peripheral blood mononuclear cells. Genomic DNA extraction from the blood cell samples was performed with the Qiagen DNeasy Blood Extraction Kit. The CDR1 and CDR2 encoded by the germline V gene (reference sequence) are SEHNR and FQNEAQ. The CDR3 contains 13 residues, cysteine and phenylalanine counted. Left in the record is the CDR3 DNA by itself, 39 bases read in frame from the first base. V is reduced by 4 bases and J by 7 bases, leaving a spacing of 12 bases between them. Libraries were built with the immunoSEQ multiplex PCR assay. For the multiplex PCR, a mixture combining 60 forward primers for TCR Vbeta segments and 13 reverse primers for TCR Jbeta segments was used. A multiplex PCR assay on genomic DNA amplified the CDR3 region of rearranged TCR beta genes. On the Illumina HiSeq System, the amplified TCR beta libraries were sequenced as 87-base-pair reads. The authors' analysis ran thus. Across the 670 or so repertoires, a later analysis counted around 80 million unique TCR beta chains, around 11 million of which were shared by at least two donors. Raw reads were error-corrected and collapsed into unique sequences by a nearest-neighbor algorithm in which closely related sequences were merged to remove PCR and sequencing errors. Alignment of CDR3 sequences to IMGT reference sequences was used to assign V, D and J gene segments. For a sequence to be retained, a match of at least six nucleotides to both a V gene segment and a J gene segment was required. A rearrangement was called productive if the CDR3 had no stop codons and remained in frame with V and J, and every other rearrangement was called non-productive. CDR3 was defined by IMGT convention, running from the second conserved V-encoded cysteine to the conserved J-encoded phenylalanine. In an earlier analysis of 550 to 650 of the donors, sequences lacking an unambiguous match to a single V gene segment were excluded. In an earlier analysis of 587 of the donors, V segments were called functional above 56.7% productive rearrangements and were called segregating when the between-donor standard deviation exceeded 5%. To diagnose cytomegalovirus status from the catalog of TCR beta chain sequences, a statistical classification framework was built. In a later analysis, V and J genes were assigned by comparing TCR nucleotide sequences against IMGT/GENE-DB human TR gene sequences. Using the TCRdist pipeline, a later analysis assigned CDR3 sequences along with most-parsimonious VDJ recombination scenarios. In a later analysis, each TCR beta chain was defined by its CDR3 amino acid sequence together with its V-gene family, and reads without a unique V-gene family were excluded. As a way to deal with suspected cross-contamination and a sequencing artifact, a later analysis dropped 640 or so nucleotide sequences that were highly shared and had low generation probability. In a later analysis, a clonal expansion index was calculated for each public chain from normalized within-repertoire ranks of inferred template counts. In a later analysis, generation probabilities were computed using a VDJ recombination model fitted to out-of-frame rearrangements, and the results were checked against IGoR. In a later analysis, TCR-TCR, TCR-HLA and TCR-CMV co-occurrence was scored with hypergeometric tests, and a repertoire-size bias correction was applied to TCR pairs. A later analysis estimated false discovery rates by permuting HLA or CMV assignments 20 times. A later analysis grouped co-occurring TCRs with DBSCAN, adding TCRdist sequence similarity when clustering within HLA-allele-positive subsets. Repertoires with fewer than 30,000 or more than 120,000 public chains, plus five repertoires with anomalous nucleotide sharing, were excluded from co-occurrence clustering. Here the immuneACCESS table is served through TCRdb, limited to in-frame sequences with V and J called. Missing clones are a known gap in these copies; in checked studies unresolved V genes cover under half, and the rest lacks a known reason. D and trimming were read from the DNA, whereas the V and J calls and clone size are those reported in that table. Across this sample there are some 100,000 clones, with approximately 70% seen only once. Jointly, the top ten make up approximately 4.3% of the sample.

The clonotype comes from a woman aged 18-35 years in good health and CMV-seropositive. The sample taken for sequencing was PBMCs. The sequence joins TRBV7-9 to TRBJ2-3, with TRBD2 tentatively as D gene (6 bases match). The sequenced DNA: TGTGCCAGCAGCTCGTCGGGGGAGAATACGCAGTATTTT. This gives the protein CASSSSGENTQYF.